Listed here is a single TCR beta chain. Its cognate antigen is unknown. This specimen belongs to a study of Tregs in tolerant kidney transplant recipients. Study findings and constraints: The small number of patients limits these findings pending further validation.

Germline V gives CDR1 SGHRS, CDR2 YFSETQ. Trimming removed 4 bases from V and 1 base from J; junction bases left unmatched: 9. CDR3 length: 16 residues. Libraries were prepared by immunoSEQ multiplex PCR; TCRdb keeps only in-frame clonotypes and omits some of them. The sample lists about 8,600 clones, roughly 44% occurring once. This TCR came from a human donor in good health. The sequenced sample was CD4+ T cells from blood cultured with allogeneic cells. V usage is TRBV5-1 and J usage is TRBJ2-3, with 7 positions matching TRBD2. This chain's CDR3 is CASSQDLAGGTDTQYF. CDR3 bases: TGCGCCAGCAGCCAAGATCTGGCGGGGGGCACAGATACGCAGTATTTT.